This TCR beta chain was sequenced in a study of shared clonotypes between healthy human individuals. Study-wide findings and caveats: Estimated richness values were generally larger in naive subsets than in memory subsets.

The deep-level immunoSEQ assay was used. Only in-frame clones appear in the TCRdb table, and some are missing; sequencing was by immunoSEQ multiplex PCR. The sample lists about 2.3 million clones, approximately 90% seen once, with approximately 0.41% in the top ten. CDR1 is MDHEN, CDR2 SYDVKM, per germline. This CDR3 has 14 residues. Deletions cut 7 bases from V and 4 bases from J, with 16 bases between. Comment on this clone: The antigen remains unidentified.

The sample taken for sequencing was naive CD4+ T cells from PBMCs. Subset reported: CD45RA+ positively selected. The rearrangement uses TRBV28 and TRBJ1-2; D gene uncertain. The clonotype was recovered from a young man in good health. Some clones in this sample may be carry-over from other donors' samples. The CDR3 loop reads CASTTRTEVYGYTF. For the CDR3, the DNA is TGTGCCAGCACGACCAGGACGGAGGTCTATGGCTACACCTTC.